This T cell receptor (beta chain) was recorded in a study of cytomegalovirus exposure and HLA in healthy donors. Study observations and caveats: Rarity characterized most TCR sequences, yet some public TCRs appeared in many donors. In a later analysis, TCR beta V- and J-gene trimming was associated with a missense DCLRE1C variant.

The PCR made use of 60 Vbeta and 13 Jbeta primers. Sequenced by immunoSEQ multiplex PCR; TCRdb stores in-frame clones only, minus some. Of about 180,000 clones in the sample, about 80% were seen once. The CDR3 is made up of 13 amino acids. Germline-derived CDR1 and CDR2 are SGHTA and FQGNSA. The ends were cut back, 5 bases at V and 4 bases at J, with 11 bases in the middle. Points on this clone: Antigen: not known.

This receptor was identified in a man younger than 35 in good health and CMV-seronegative. This rearrangement joins TRBV7-2 to TRBJ1-1; tentatively, D is TRBD1 (5 bases). The sequencing sample was made of PBMCs. The CDR3 bases are TGTGCCAGCAGCCGGGACTTCGGCACTGAAGCTTTCTTT. This codes for CASSRDFGTEAFF.